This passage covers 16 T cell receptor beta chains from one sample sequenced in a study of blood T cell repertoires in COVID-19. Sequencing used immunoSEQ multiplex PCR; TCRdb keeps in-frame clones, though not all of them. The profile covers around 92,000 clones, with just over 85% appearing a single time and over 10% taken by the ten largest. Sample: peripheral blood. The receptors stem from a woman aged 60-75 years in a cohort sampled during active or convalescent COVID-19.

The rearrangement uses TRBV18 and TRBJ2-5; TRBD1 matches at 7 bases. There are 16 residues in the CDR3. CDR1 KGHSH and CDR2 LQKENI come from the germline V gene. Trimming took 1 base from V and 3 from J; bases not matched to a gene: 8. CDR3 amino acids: CASSPLFGDREETQYF. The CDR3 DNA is TGTGCCAGCTCACCACTCTTTGGGGACAGAGAAGAGACCCAGTACTTC.

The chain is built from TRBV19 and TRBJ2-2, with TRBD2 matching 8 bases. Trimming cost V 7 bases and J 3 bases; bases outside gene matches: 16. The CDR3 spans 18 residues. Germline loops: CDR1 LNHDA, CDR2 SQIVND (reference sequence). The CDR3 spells CASTNTPGGTRHTGELFF. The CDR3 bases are TGTGCCAGTACCAATACCCCGGGAGGGACTAGGCACACCGGGGAGCTGTTTTTT.

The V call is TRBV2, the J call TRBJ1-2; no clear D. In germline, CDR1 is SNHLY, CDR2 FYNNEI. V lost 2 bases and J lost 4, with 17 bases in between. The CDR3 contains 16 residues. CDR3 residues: CASSESLNGGIYGYTF. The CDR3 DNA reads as TGTGCCAGCAGTGAAAGTCTTAACGGAGGAATCTATGGCTACACCTTC.

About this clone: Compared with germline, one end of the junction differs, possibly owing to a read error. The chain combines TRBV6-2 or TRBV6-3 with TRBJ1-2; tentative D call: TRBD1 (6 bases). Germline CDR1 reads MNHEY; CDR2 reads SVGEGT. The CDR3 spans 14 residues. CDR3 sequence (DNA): TGTGCCAGCAGTCACTCCCGACAGGCCTATGGCTACACCTTC. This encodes CASSHSRQAYGYTF.

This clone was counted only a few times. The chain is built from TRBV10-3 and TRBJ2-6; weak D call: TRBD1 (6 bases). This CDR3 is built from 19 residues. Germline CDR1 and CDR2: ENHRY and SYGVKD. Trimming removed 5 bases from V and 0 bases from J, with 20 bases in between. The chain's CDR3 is CAISPYTRTANSGANVLTF. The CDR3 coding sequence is TGTGCCATCAGTCCCTATACTCGGACAGCTAACTCTGGGGCCAACGTCCTGACTTTC.

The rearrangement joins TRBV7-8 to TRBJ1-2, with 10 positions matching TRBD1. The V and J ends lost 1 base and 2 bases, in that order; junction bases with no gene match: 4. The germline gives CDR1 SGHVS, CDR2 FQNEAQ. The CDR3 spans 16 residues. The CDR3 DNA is TGTGCCAGCAGCTTAGGATCGGGACAGGGGAACTATGGCTACACCTTC. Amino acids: CASSLGSGQGNYGYTF.

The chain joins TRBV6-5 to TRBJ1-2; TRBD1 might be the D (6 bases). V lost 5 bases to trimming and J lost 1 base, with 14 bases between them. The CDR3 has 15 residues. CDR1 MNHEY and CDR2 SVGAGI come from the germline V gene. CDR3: CASSTRQAFNYGYTF. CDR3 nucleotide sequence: TGTGCCAGCAGTACCCGACAGGCATTTAACTATGGCTACACCTTC.

The CDR3 DNA follows: TGCGCCAGCAGCCAAGATGGAGGAGCGGGGAGGTATGAAAAACTGTTTTTT. The encoded protein is CASSQDGGAGRYEKLFF. The chain is built from TRBV4-1 and TRBJ1-4; D unresolved. Germline V gives CDR1 MGHRA, CDR2 YSYEKL. This CDR3 contains 17 residues. Trimming left V 0 bases short and J 6 bases short, with 17 bases between.

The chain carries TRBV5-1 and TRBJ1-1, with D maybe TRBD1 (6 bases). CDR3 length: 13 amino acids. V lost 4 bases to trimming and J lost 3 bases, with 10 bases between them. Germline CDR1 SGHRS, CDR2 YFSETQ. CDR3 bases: TGCGCCAGCAGCCCCGACAGGTACACTGAAGCTTTCTTT. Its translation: CASSPDRYTEAFF.

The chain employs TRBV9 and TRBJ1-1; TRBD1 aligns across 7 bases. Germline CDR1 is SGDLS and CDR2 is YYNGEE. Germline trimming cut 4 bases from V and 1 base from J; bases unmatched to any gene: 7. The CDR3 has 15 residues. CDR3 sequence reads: CASSQGGLGNTEAFF. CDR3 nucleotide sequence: TGTGCCAGCAGCCAAGGGGGCTTGGGGAACACTGAAGCTTTCTTT.

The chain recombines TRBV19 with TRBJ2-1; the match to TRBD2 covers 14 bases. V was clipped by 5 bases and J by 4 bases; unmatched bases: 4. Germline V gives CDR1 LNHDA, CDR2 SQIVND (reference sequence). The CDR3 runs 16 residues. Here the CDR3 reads CASSSRLAGGYNEQFF. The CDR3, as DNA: TGTGCCAGTAGTTCCCGACTAGCGGGAGGGTACAATGAGCAGTTCTTC.

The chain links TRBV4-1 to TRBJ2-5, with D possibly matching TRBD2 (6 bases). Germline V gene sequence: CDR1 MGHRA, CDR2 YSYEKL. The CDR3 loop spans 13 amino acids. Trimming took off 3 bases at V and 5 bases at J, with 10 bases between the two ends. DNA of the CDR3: TGCGCCAGCAGCCACCCCGCGGGGGAGACCCAGTACTTC. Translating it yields CASSHPAGETQYF.

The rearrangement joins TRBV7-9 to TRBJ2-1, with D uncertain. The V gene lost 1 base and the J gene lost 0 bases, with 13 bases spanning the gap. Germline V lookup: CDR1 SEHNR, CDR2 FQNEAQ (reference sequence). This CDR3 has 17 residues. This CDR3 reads CASSLEVSWSSYNEQFF. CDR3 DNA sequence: TGTGCCAGCAGCTTAGAGGTTAGCTGGAGCTCCTACAATGAGCAGTTCTTC.

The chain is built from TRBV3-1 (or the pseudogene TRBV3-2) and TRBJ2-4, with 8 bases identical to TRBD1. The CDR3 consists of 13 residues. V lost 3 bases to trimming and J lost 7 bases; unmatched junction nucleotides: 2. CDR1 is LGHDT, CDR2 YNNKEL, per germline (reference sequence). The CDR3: CASSQTGVNIQYF. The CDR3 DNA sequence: TGTGCCAGCAGCCAGACAGGGGTGAACATTCAGTACTTC.

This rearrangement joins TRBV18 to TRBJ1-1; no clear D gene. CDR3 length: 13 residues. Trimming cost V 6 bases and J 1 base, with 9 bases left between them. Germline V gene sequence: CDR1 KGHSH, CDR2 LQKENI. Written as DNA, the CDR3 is TGTGCCAGCTCCCCCCAGGAGAACACTGAAGCTTTCTTT. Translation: CASSPQENTEAFF.

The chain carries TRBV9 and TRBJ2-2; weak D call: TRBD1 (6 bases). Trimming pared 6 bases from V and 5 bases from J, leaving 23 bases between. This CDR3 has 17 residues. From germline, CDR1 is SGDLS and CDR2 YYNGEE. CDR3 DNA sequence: TGTGCCAGCACAAATGGGGAACAGGGAACACGAACCGGGGAGCTGTTTTTT. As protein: CASTNGEQGTRTGELFF.